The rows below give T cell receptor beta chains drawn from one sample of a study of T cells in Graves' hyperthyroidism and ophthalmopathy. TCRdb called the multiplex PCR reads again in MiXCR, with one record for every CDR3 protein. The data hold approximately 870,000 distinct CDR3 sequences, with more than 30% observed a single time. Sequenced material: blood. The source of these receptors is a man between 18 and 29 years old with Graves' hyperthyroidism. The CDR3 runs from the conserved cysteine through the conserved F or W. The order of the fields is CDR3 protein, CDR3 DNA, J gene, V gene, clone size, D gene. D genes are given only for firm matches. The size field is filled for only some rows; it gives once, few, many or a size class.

CSFRGVSPIEQYF | TGCAGCTTCAGGGGCGTCAGTCCGATCGAGCAGTACTTC | TRBJ2-7 | TRBV29-1 | few | NA
CATGTERSAEAFF | TGTGCCACCGGGACAGAAAGGTCTGCTGAAGCTTTCTTT | TRBJ1-1 | TRBV10-3 | NA | TRBD1
CSARPTYSYEQYF | TGCAGTGCTAGACCAACGTACTCCTACGAGCAGTACTTC | TRBJ2-7 | TRBV20-1 | NA | NA
CSVGLRGDSNQPQHF | TGCAGCGTGGGACTACGAGGGGATAGCAATCAGCCCCAGCATTTT | TRBJ1-5 | TRBV29-1 | many | NA
CASSRGPDHSYEQYF | TGCGCCAGCAGCCGGGGACCGGATCACTCCTACGAGCAGTACTTC | TRBJ2-7 | TRBV7-9 | NA | NA
CASSSDAGGRNYEQYF | TGTGCCAGCAGCTCGGACGCGGGGGGCCGCAACTACGAGCAGTACTTC | TRBJ2-7 | TRBV7-2 | many | TRBD2
CASSEGNPNQPQHF | TGTGCCAGCAGCGAGGGGAATCCGAATCAGCCCCAGCATTTT | TRBJ1-5 | TRBV12-3/TRBV12-4 | NA | NA
CASSEGPYTEAFF | TGTGCCAGCAGTGAAGGGCCCTACACTGAAGCTTTCTTT | TRBJ1-1 | TRBV2 | many | NA
CSVDTGADNEQYF | TGCAGCGTTGACACAGGGGCGGACAACGAGCAGTACTTC | TRBJ2-7 | TRBV29-1 | many | TRBD1
CSVGTGKGGELFF | TGCAGCGTTGGGACAGGGAAGGGCGGGGAGCTGTTTTTT | TRBJ2-2 | TRBV29-1 | few | TRBD1
CATSRDYGLAREQYF | TGTGCCACCAGCAGAGATTACGGACTAGCGCGGGAGCAGTACTTC | TRBJ2-7 | TRBV15 | many | TRBD2
CASSSIGQGNSPLHF | TGTGCCAGCAGCTCGATCGGACAGGGTAATTCACCCCTCCACTTT | TRBJ1-6 | TRBV5-6 | NA | TRBD1
CASSSVGGGSGNTIYF | TGTGCCAGCAGCTCAGTCGGAGGGGGCTCTGGAAACACCATATATTTT | TRBJ1-3 | TRBV7-2 | NA | NA
CASSQDRTGRYTF | TGTGCCAGCAGCCAGGACAGGACCGGGCGCTACACCTTC | TRBJ1-2 | TRBV7-3 | many | TRBD1
CASSLTGTREYEQYF | TGTGCCAGCAGCTTGACCGGGACTAGGGAGTACGAGCAGTACTTC | TRBJ2-7 | TRBV7-2 | NA | TRBD2
CASTQSAGDQETQYF | TGCGCCAGCACCCAGTCAGCGGGAGACCAAGAGACCCAGTACTTC | TRBJ2-5 | TRBV4-1 | few | TRBD2
CASNQGSGGAGQYF | TGTGCCAGCAACCAGGGTAGCGGGGGCGCGGGGCAGTACTTC | TRBJ2-7 | TRBV19 | few | TRBD2
CASSSPMGGTEAFF | TGTGCCAGCAGTTCGCCGATGGGGGGAACTGAAGCTTTCTTT | TRBJ1-1 | TRBV6-5 | NA | NA
CASSQEGQYRLTF | TGTGCCAGCAGCCAAGAAGGGCAGTATCGCCTGACTTTC | TRBJ2-6 | TRBV4-2 | many | NA
CSAAPTSGRAGGYEQYF | TGCAGTGCTGCGCCTACTAGCGGGAGGGCCGGTGGTTACGAGCAGTACTTC | TRBJ2-7 | TRBV20-1 | NA | TRBD2
CASSITGQFRPYEQYF | TGTGCCAGTAGTATAACCGGGCAATTCCGCCCTTACGAGCAGTACTTC | TRBJ2-7 | TRBV19 | NA | NA
CATSIGLNTEAFF | TGTGCCACCTCTATCGGTCTGAACACTGAAGCTTTCTTT | TRBJ1-1 | TRBV19 | many | NA
CASSYSMAYEQYF | TGTGCCAGCAGTTACTCGATGGCCTACGAGCAGTACTTC | TRBJ2-7 | TRBV6-1 | NA | NA
CSAPTPDGLNTEAFF | TGCAGTGCTCCTACACCGGACGGATTGAACACTGAAGCTTTCTTT | TRBJ1-1 | TRBV20-1 | many | NA
CASTIGTSGSNEQFF | TGTGCCAGCACAATCGGGACTAGCGGGAGTAATGAGCAGTTCTTC | TRBJ2-1 | TRBV2 | NA | TRBD2
CASSFRPGTEAFF | TGTGCCAGCAGTTTCAGGCCAGGCACTGAAGCTTTCTTT | TRBJ1-1 | TRBV12-3/TRBV12-4 | few | NA
CASSLQSGGSGNTIYF | TGTGCCAGCAGCTTACAATCAGGGGGCTCTGGAAACACCATATATTTT | TRBJ1-3 | TRBV7-2 | NA | TRBD1
CASSSLDVRRDGYTF | TGTGCCAGCAGCTCTTTGGACGTTAGGCGGGATGGCTACACCTTC | TRBJ1-2 | TRBV5-4 | NA | NA
CASSVETGDHPYGYTF | TGTGCCAGCAGTGTCGAGACAGGGGATCATCCCTATGGCTACACCTTC | TRBJ1-2 | TRBV2 | NA | TRBD1
CASSFIESEQYF | TGTGCCAGCAGTTTTATTGAGTCGGAGCAGTACTTC | TRBJ2-7 | TRBV7-9 | few | NA
CASSPRRKQGGYTF | TGTGCCAGCAGTCCACGACGGAAACAAGGCGGCTACACCTTC | TRBJ1-2 | TRBV7-4 | NA | NA
CASGGTGLGYTF | TGTGCCAGCGGAGGAACAGGATTGGGCTACACCTTC | TRBJ1-2 | TRBV2 | few | NA
CASGDEKLFF | TGTGCCAGCGGGGACGAAAAACTGTTTTTT | TRBJ1-4 | TRBV6-5 | NA | NA
CASSPWDSSGNTIYF | TGTGCCAGCAGTCCTTGGGACAGCTCTGGAAACACCATATATTTT | TRBJ1-3 | TRBV12-3/TRBV12-4 | few | TRBD1
CASSIIGDEAFF | TGTGCCAGTAGTATAATAGGAGACGAAGCTTTCTTT | TRBJ1-1 | TRBV19 | NA | NA
CASSESLIGGELFF | TGTGCCAGCAGTGAAAGTTTGATTGGGGGGGAGCTGTTTTTT | TRBJ2-2 | TRBV25-1 | NA | NA
CASSYMAAAEKLFF | TGTGCCAGCAGTTATATGGCGGCCGCTGAAAAACTGTTTTTT | TRBJ1-4 | TRBV10-3 | NA | NA
CAISPTGGKSTEAFF | TGTGCCATCAGTCCCACAGGGGGGAAGTCCACTGAAGCTTTCTTT | TRBJ1-1 | TRBV10-3 | many | TRBD1
CASSLRDRVDYGYTF | TGCGCCAGCAGCTTGCGGGACAGGGTGGATTATGGCTACACCTTC | TRBJ1-2 | TRBV5-1 | few | TRBD1
CASSLAGGIGEKLFF | TGTGCCAGCAGCTTAGCTGGGGGTATTGGCGAAAAACTGTTTTTT | TRBJ1-4 | TRBV7-8 | many | NA
CASSPWKKAGMAAFF | TGTGCCAGCAGCCCTTGGAAAAAGGCGGGTATGGCAGCTTTCTTT | TRBJ1-1 | TRBV7-2 | NA | NA
CASSQLRVNEKLFF | TGTGCCAGCAGCCAACTTCGGGTTAATGAAAAACTGTTTTTT | TRBJ1-4 | TRBV14 | NA | NA
CSARARENNQPQHF | TGCAGTGCCCGGGCCCGGGAGAACAATCAGCCCCAGCATTTT | TRBJ1-5 | TRBV20-1 | NA | NA
CASSQMEDQPQHF | TGTGCCAGCAGCCAGATGGAGGATCAGCCCCAGCATTTT | TRBJ1-5 | TRBV19 | NA | NA
CASSEELNTGELFF | TGTGCCAGCAGCGAGGAGTTGAACACCGGGGAGCTGTTTTTT | TRBJ2-2 | TRBV7-2 | NA | NA
CSAVLTGGPNEQYF | TGCAGTGCAGTACTAACGGGAGGGCCCAACGAGCAGTACTTC | TRBJ2-7 | TRBV20-1 | NA | TRBD2
CAISEGNTQYF | TGTGCCATCAGTGAGGGAAATACGCAGTATTTT | TRBJ2-3 | TRBV10-3 | NA | NA
CSARDSGGPEAQHF | TGCAGTGCTAGAGATTCGGGGGGCCCGGAAGCCCAGCATTTT | TRBJ1-5 | TRBV20-1 | NA | NA
CASSFPGGRETQYF | TGTGCCAGCAGCTTTCCGGGAGGAAGAGAGACCCAGTACTTC | TRBJ2-5 | TRBV5-6 | few | TRBD2
CASSQVGGQAYTF | TGCGCCAGCAGCCAAGTCGGGGGACAGGCCTACACCTTC | TRBJ1-2 | TRBV7-2 | NA | TRBD1
CSVMRDSEETQYF | TGCAGCGTAATGCGGGACAGCGAAGAGACCCAGTACTTC | TRBJ2-5 | TRBV29-1 | many | NA
CAISESPGQGRVNTEAFF | TGTGCCATCAGTGAGTCCCCGGGACAGGGAAGGGTGAACACTGAAGCTTTCTTT | TRBJ1-1 | TRBV10-3 | NA | TRBD1
CATSDAGTGGYEQYF | TGTGCCACCAGTGATGCCGGGACAGGGGGCTACGAGCAGTACTTC | TRBJ2-7 | TRBV24-1 | many | TRBD1